The 22 T cell receptor beta chains given below trace back to one sample, sequenced in a study of T cells after yellow fever vaccination. TCRdb analysed the 5' RACE reads with MiXCR anew, one entry per CDR3 protein. The data show a few hundred thousand distinct CDR3 sequences, over 8% seen once. This specimen was PBMCs, taken on the day of the first yellow fever vaccination. Every receptor here comes from a man aged 18 to 29 who received the YFV17D yellow fever vaccine.

This clonotype was recorded a few times. The chain combines TRBV5-1 with TRBJ1-6; 8 positions agree with TRBD1. The V gene end was trimmed by 4 bases and the J gene end by 7 bases; junction bases not matched to a gene: 7. The V gene's germline CDR1 is SGHRS and CDR2 YFSETQ. CDR3 length: 15 amino acids. The CDR3 region is CASSPDGQGNSPLHF. The CDR3, as DNA: TGCGCCAGCAGCCCCGACGGACAGGGAAATTCACCCCTCCACTTT.

The chain has TRBV28 and TRBJ2-7; no clear D. The CDR3 spans 13 residues. Germline V lookup: CDR1 MDHEN, CDR2 SYDVKM. The V end was cut by 5 bases, the J end by 4 bases, with 12 bases between. The CDR3, as DNA: TGTGCCAGCAGTCAACCAACAGAGTACGAGCAGTACGTC. Amino acid sequence: CASSQPTEYEQYV.

The V and J genes are TRBV6-1 and TRBJ1-5; 10 bases map to TRBD1. Unmatched junction bases numbered 3, after V lost 4 bases and J lost 3 bases. The CDR3 extends over 15 amino acids. Germline CDR1 reads MNHNS; CDR2 reads SASEGT. CDR3 DNA: TGTGCCAGCAGTGGGGGACAGGGGTACAATCAGCCCCAGCATTTT. The encoded protein is CASSGGQGYNQPQHF.

The gene calls are TRBV28 and TRBJ2-7; TRBD2 matches at 7 bases. CDR1 and CDR2 (germline): MDHEN, SYDVKM. V gave up 6 bases and J gave up 4 bases; unmatched junction bases: 9. The CDR3 has 14 residues. CDR3 sequence: CASRRPGREYEQYV. The DNA for the CDR3 is TGTGCCAGCAGACGTCCTGGGAGGGAGTACGAGCAGTACGTC.

This clonotype was counted only a few times. The chain uses TRBV5-4 and TRBJ1-1, with D unresolved. The CDR3 loop spans 11 amino acids. CDR1 and CDR2 (germline): SGHNT, YYREEE (reference sequence). The V and J ends lost 3 bases and 7 bases respectively, with 7 bases between them. The CDR3 reads CASSSAVEAFF. The CDR3 region has the DNA TGTGCCAGCAGCTCTGCTGTTGAAGCTTTCTTT.

The table lists this clonotype with a few counts. The genes are TRBV23-1 and TRBJ2-7; D ambiguous. TRBV23-1 is an ORF, and what it does is uncertain. Trimming stripped 1 base from V and 0 bases from J, with 7 bases between. The CDR3 is made up of 14 amino acids. The CDR3 is CASSQCTHSYEQYV. For the CDR3, the DNA is TGCGCCAGCAGTCAATGTACACACTCCTACGAGCAGTACGTC.

CDR3 in amino acids: CASSYRGPAYGYTF. The CDR3 nucleotides are TGTGCCAGCAGTTACCGGGGGCCCGCCTATGGCTACACCTTC. The chain recombines TRBV6-5 with TRBJ1-2; D is possibly TRBD1 (6 bases). The V end lost 2 bases, the J end lost 4 bases, and 11 bases lay between the germline ends. Looked up from germline, CDR1 is MNHEY and CDR2 is SVGAGI. The CDR3 is 14 residues long.

J is TRBJ2-3 and V is TRBV9; D remains unclear. Germline-derived CDR1 and CDR2 are SGDLS and YYNGEE. This CDR3 has 15 residues. Between the trimmed V and J ends, which lost 2 bases and 1 base, there was a span of 11 bases. CDR3 DNA: TGTGCCAGCAGCGTCAGGCAGCAAGGCACAGATACGCAGTATTTT. It encodes CASSVRQQGTDTQYF.

This clonotype was seen a handful of times. V gene TRBV20-1 combines with J gene TRBJ2-3; D is perhaps TRBD1 (6 bases). The V gene's germline CDR1 is DFQATT and CDR2 SNEGSKA (reference sequence). Trimming removed 5 bases at V and 8 bases at J, with 17 bases between. This CDR3 region has 13 residues. The CDR3, as DNA: TGCAGTGCTGGGGGCACGTTATCAGCTACGCAGTATTTT. Translation gives CSAGGTLSATQYF.

This clonotype was recorded a few times. V and J are TRBV5-1 and TRBJ2-3; 12 nucleotides align to TRBD2. The CDR3 spans 21 residues. V dropped 1 base and J dropped 0; count of bases not matched to a gene: 15. Per germline, CDR1 SGHRS and CDR2 YFSETQ. For the CDR3, the DNA is TGCGCCAGCAGCTTGTCGACTAGCGGGGGCTTCTCAAGCCGTAGCACAGATACGCAGTATTTT. It is translated as CASSLSTSGGFSSRSTDTQYF.

This clonotype appeared a few times. The chain joins TRBV4-3 to TRBJ1-2; no reliable D call. Trimming left V 3 bases short and J 5 bases short, with 13 bases between. Germline values: CDR1 LGHNA, CDR2 YSLEER. The CDR3 runs to 14 residues. Written as DNA, the CDR3 is TGCGCCAGCAGCCAGGATCGGGAGCCTTATGGCTACACCTTC. It encodes CASSQDREPYGYTF.

The chain has TRBV6-2 or TRBV6-3 and TRBJ2-1; D remains unclear. The ends were cut back, 2 bases at V and 7 bases at J, with 15 bases in the middle. The germline V gene encodes CDR1 MNHEY and CDR2 SVGEGT. This CDR3 is built from 15 residues. The CDR3 DNA sequence: TGTGCCAGCAGTTACGAACCCGCACAAGGAAATGAGCAGTTCTTC. This translates into CASSYEPAQGNEQFF.

The J gene is TRBJ1-1, the V gene TRBV19, with 7 bases fitting TRBD1. Germline V gives CDR1 LNHDA, CDR2 SQIVND (reference sequence). The V segment lost 4 bases and the J segment 0 bases; nucleotides outside the gene matches: 2. This CDR3 comprises 14 residues. The CDR3 loop is CASSKGAMNTEAFF. CDR3 in DNA: TGTGCCAGTAGTAAGGGGGCCATGAACACTGAAGCTTTCTTT.

The chain uses TRBV27 and TRBJ1-6, with TRBD1 as a possible D gene (5 bases). This CDR3 contains 14 residues. V lost 8 bases and J lost 10, with 18 bases in between. Germline V gene data show CDR1 as MNHEY and CDR2 as SMNVEV (reference sequence). As DNA, the CDR3 is TGTGCCAGCGGCTCAAAAGGACACGGGTCACCCCTCCACTTT. Residues: CASGSKGHGSPLHF.

This clonotype was recorded only once. The chain carries TRBV19 and TRBJ2-5; 8 nucleotides line up with TRBD2. With 3 bases clipped from V and 5 bases from J, the junction kept 2 bases outside the gene matches. CDR1 and CDR2 from the germline V gene are LNHDA and SQIVND (reference sequence). There are 13 residues in the CDR3. The CDR3 nucleotides are TGTGCCAGTAGTATGGGACTAGACGAGACCCAGTACTTC. It translates to CASSMGLDETQYF. The variable domain in full, completed from reference TRBV19 and TRBJ2-5, reads DGGITQSPKYLFRKEGQNVTLSCEQNLNHDAMYWYRQDPGQGLRLIYYSQIVNDFQKGDIAEGYSVSREKKESFPLTVTSAQKNPTAFYLCASSMGLDETQYFGPGTRLLVL.

The gene calls are TRBV11-2 and TRBJ2-7, with 11 bases that match TRBD2. V was pared by 5 bases and J by 5 bases, with 20 bases of the junction left unmatched. The CDR3 spans 19 residues. The germline gives CDR1 SGHAT, CDR2 FQNNGV. The CDR3 region is CASSPSGHRILAGDNEQYF. CDR3 in DNA: TGTGCCAGCAGCCCGTCGGGACACCGAATACTAGCGGGGGATAACGAGCAGTACTTC.

This chain uses TRBV15 with TRBJ2-7; tentative D call: TRBD2 (6 bases). CDR3 size: 12 residues. Germline values: CDR1 LNHNV, CDR2 YYDKDF (reference sequence). V dropped 1 base and J dropped 6 bases, with 7 bases sitting between them. This CDR3 is CATSRGSGEQYV. In nucleotides, the CDR3 is TGTGCCACCAGCAGAGGTAGCGGCGAGCAGTACGTC.

This clonotype was recorded a few times. The V gene is TRBV6-5, the J gene TRBJ1-6; D gene ambiguous. Per germline, CDR1 MNHEY and CDR2 SVGAGI. Trimming removed 1 base at V and 6 bases at J, with 7 bases between. The CDR3 consists of 14 residues. CDR3 region: CASSYYTPNSPLHF. The CDR3 DNA follows: TGTGCCAGCAGTTACTATACCCCTAATTCACCCCTCCACTTT.

This chain connects TRBV5-1 to TRBJ2-6; the D gene is possibly TRBD2 (6 bases). Germline V gene sequence: CDR1 SGHRS, CDR2 YFSETQ. The V end lost 1 base, the J end lost 0 bases, and 20 bases lay between the germline ends. This CDR3 is 20 amino acids long. The CDR3 bases are TGCGCCAGCAGCTTGCCGGGGGATTCCAGAGACTTCTCTGGGGCCAACGTCCTGACTTTC. Translation: CASSLPGDSRDFSGANVLTF.

This clonotype was counted only a few times. V usage is TRBV2 and J usage is TRBJ1-4; no definite D call. Germline CDR1 is SNHLY and CDR2 is FYNNEI. CDR3 length: 13 residues. Deletions cut 6 bases from V and 6 bases from J, with 11 bases between. For the CDR3, the DNA is TGTGCCAGCAGGGACGGCGGCTATGAAAAACTGTTTTTT. It encodes CASRDGGYEKLFF.

This clonotype was observed a few times. The CDR3 here is CASTHRGQGSYRSPLHF. CDR3 coding DNA: TGTGCCAGCACCCATAGAGGACAGGGCAGTTATCGATCACCCCTCCACTTT. The rearrangement joins TRBV27 to TRBJ1-6; 8 bases match TRBD1. Per germline, CDR1 MNHEY and CDR2 SMNVEV (reference sequence). V shed 7 bases and J 10 bases; nucleotides not matched to a gene: 18. The CDR3 runs 17 residues.

The V call is TRBV7-9, the J call TRBJ2-5; the D gene is possibly TRBD2 (5 bases). Germline CDR1 SEHNR, CDR2 FQNEAQ (reference sequence). This CDR3 comprises 15 residues. V lost 5 bases, J lost 4 bases, and 17 bases lay in between. The DNA of the CDR3 is TGTGCCAGCAGCCCGCCGGGGTGGTTGGTAGAGACCCAGTACTTC. It specifies CASSPPGWLVETQYF.